The clone carrying this T cell receptor (beta chain) was seen more than once but under ten times. A second PCR, run for about 7 to 11 cycles, used a sample-barcoded 5' primer plus a J-beta primer mix. TCRdb re-analysed the 5' RACE reads in MiXCR, keeping a single row per CDR3 protein. This sample yields around 1,000,000 distinct CDR3 sequences, of which 20% to 25% are seen a single time; about 0.72% belongs to the top ten. This specimen comes from a study of blood T cells in healthy people across ages. This CDR3 contains 15 residues. After removal of 5 bases from V and 5 bases from J, the junction contained 6 bases not matched to a gene. Germline V lookup: CDR1 SNHLY, CDR2 FYNNEI. In addition, the sample was reused for a study of T cells of mothers and their children.

The V gene is TRBV2, the J gene TRBJ2-1, with 10 nucleotides matching TRBD1. The sequence was obtained from a girl aged 2-10 years in good health. The sample was blood. The CDR3 coding sequence is TGTGCCAGCAGTACCCGACAGGGGGCAAACAATGAGCAGTTCTTC. It encodes CASSTRQGANNEQFF.